These 4 T cell receptor beta chains originate from one sample sequenced in a study of regulatory T cells in long-lasting Graves disease. The time point here: persistent/refractory GD, antithyroid drugs over 5 years with positive TRAb. RNA isolated from PBMCs was used to make the TCR library. Arm-PCR with iRepertoire HTBI primers amplified the CDR3 regions for these TCR beta libraries. TCRdb passed the multiplex PCR reads through MiXCR, listing each CDR3 protein once. This sample has fewer than 450,000 distinct CDR3 sequences, with around a quarter found just once. The starting material was peripheral blood mononuclear cells (PBMCs), obtained when the disease was refractory, from a patient treated with antithyroid drugs. The receptors here all came from a female donor with Graves disease.

This chain joins TRBV29-1 and TRBJ2-7, with TRBD1 identical over 7 bases. The CDR3 consists of 14 residues. V dropped 6 bases and J dropped 4; count of bases not matched to a gene: 12. Germline CDR1 and CDR2: SQVTM and ANQGSEA. CDR3: CSVSNRDRNYEQYF. For the CDR3, the DNA is TGCAGCGTGTCTAACCGGGACAGAAATTACGAGCAGTACTTC.

This clonotype has a handful of counts. V usage is TRBV28 and J usage is TRBJ1-5; D is ambiguous. Trimming shortened V by 3 bases and J by 3 bases, and 9 bases separated the two germline ends. The CDR3 is made up of 14 amino acids. Germline lookup yields CDR1 MDHEN and CDR2 SYDVKM. CDR3 loop: CASSFGISNQPQHF. For the CDR3, the DNA is TGTGCCAGCAGTTTCGGGATTTCCAATCAGCCCCAGCATTTT. Based on the CDR3 plus reference TRBV28 and TRBJ1-5, the full variable domain is DVKVTQSSRYLVKRTGEKVFLECVQDMDHENMFWYRQDPGLGLRLIYFSYDVKMKEKGDIPEGYSVSREKKERFSLILESASTNQTSMYLCASSFGISNQPQHFGDGTRLSIL.

The CDR3 reads CASLGTGGLPQHF. CDR3 in DNA: TGTGCCAGCTTAGGGACAGGGGGCCTGCCCCAGCATTTT. The gene calls are TRBV6-2 or TRBV6-3 and TRBJ1-5, with 12 bases fitting TRBD1. V was pared by 8 bases and J by 9 bases, with 5 bases of the junction left unmatched. This CDR3 spans 13 amino acids. Germline V gene data show CDR1 as MNHEY and CDR2 as SVGEGT.

The chain links TRBV30 to TRBJ1-2, with D tentatively TRBD1 (5 bases). The V gene's germline CDR1 is GTSNPN and CDR2 SVGIG (reference sequence). V gave up 4 bases and J gave up 4 bases, with 16 bases separating them. CDR3 length: 14 residues. DNA of the CDR3: TGTGCCTGGACCTCTGGGGGGTGGAGCTATGGCTACACCTTC. Its protein is CAWTSGGWSYGYTF. Full variable domain (outside the CDR3, taken from reference TRBV30 and TRBJ1-2): SQTIHQWPATLVQPVGSPLSLECTVEGTSNPNLYWYRQAAGRGLQLLFYSVGIGQISSEVPQNLSASRPQDRQFILSSKKLLLSDSGFYLCAWTSGGWSYGYTFGSGTRLTVV.